The T cell receptor beta chain described here comes from a study of OX40 agonist ivuxolimab in advanced cancers. As for the study in general: Participants averaged approximately 65 years of age (range about 23 to 80) and were less than 85% male. Partial responses, seen in three patients, involved one hepatocellular carcinoma and two cutaneous melanomas. The study's findings and limits: At doses 0.1 to 3.0 mg/kg, CD4+ and CD8+ clones expanded. Antigen targets of the expanded peripheral T cells went undetermined.

The table came from immunoSEQ multiplex PCR; TCRdb's copy has only in-frame clones and leaves some out. The table has some 69,000 clones, about 88% seen once. To note about this clone: Its antigen is as yet unknown.

Trimming left V 11 bases short and J 6 bases short, with 17 bases between. The CDR3 has 13 amino acids. Germline V gene lookup returns CDR1 MNHNY and CDR2 SVGAGI (reference sequence). The source is an adult with an advanced solid tumor such as melanoma, head and neck, liver or kidney cancer. The gene calls are TRBV6-6 and TRBJ2-1; D may match TRBD1 or TRBD2 (6 bases each). Sequencing was performed on CD4+ or CD8+ T cells sorted from blood, taken in a trial of the OX40 agonist ivuxolimab. The CDR3: CAGGRPGVNEQFF. Here the CDR3 DNA reads TGTGCCGGGGGGCGACCGGGGGTCAATGAGCAGTTCTTC.